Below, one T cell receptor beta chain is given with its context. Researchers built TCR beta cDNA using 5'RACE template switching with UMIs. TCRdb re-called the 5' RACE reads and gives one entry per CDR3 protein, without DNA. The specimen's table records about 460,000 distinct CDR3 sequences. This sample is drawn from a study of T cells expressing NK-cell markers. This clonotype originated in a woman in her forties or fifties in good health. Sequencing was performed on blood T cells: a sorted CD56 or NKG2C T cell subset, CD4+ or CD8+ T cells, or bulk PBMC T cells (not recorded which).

The CDR3 sequence: CASSPYRGREETQYF. The V and J genes are TRBV27 and TRBJ2-5; TCRdb gives TRBD1 as the D gene, but with no DNA this cannot be confirmed. Germline CDR1 and CDR2: MNHEY and SMNVEV (reference sequence). This CDR3 is built from 15 residues.